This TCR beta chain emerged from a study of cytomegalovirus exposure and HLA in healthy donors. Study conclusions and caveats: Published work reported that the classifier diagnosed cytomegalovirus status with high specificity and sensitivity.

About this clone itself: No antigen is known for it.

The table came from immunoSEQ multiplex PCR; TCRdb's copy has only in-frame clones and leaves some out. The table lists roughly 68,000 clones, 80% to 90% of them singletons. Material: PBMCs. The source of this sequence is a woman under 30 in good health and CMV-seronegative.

The CDR3 here is CASSFRSSGSWAAYF. CDR3 coding DNA: TGTGCCAGCAGTTTCCGATCTAGCGGGAGTTGGGCAGCGTACTTC. The chain joins TRBV2 to TRBJ2-7, with 10 bases lining up with TRBD2. CDR3 length: 15 amino acids. Germline V gene data show CDR1 as SNHLY and CDR2 as FYNNEI. V dropped 5 bases and J dropped 12; count of bases not matched to a gene: 16.